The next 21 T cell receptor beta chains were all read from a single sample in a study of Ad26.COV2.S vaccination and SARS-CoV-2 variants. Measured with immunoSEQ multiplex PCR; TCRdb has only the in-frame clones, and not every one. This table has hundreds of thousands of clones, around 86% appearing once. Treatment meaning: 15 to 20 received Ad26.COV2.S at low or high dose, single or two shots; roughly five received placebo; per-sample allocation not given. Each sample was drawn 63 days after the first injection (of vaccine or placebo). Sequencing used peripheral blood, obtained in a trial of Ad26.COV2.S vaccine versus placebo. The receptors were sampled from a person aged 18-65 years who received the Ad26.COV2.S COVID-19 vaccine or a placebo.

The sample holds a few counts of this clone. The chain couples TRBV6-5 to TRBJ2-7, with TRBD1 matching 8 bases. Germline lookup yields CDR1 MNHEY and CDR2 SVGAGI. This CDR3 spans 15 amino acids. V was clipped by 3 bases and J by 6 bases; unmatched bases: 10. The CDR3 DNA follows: TGTGCCAGCAGTTATGGACAGGGATGGGGGGCCGAGCAGTACTTC. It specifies CASSYGQGWGAEQYF.

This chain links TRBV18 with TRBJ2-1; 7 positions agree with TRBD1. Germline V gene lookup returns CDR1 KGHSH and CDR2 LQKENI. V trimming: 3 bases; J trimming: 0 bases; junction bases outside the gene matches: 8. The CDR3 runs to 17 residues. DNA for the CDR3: TGTGCCAGCTCACCCCCGACAGGGACGGGCTCCTACAATGAGCAGTTCTTC. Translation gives CASSPPTGTGSYNEQFF.

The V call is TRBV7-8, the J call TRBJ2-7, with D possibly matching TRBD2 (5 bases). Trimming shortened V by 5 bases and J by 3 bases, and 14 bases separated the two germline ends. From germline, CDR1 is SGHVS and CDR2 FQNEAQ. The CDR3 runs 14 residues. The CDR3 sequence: CASSVLHTSYEQYF. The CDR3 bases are TGTGCCAGCAGCGTACTCCACACTAGCTACGAGCAGTACTTC.

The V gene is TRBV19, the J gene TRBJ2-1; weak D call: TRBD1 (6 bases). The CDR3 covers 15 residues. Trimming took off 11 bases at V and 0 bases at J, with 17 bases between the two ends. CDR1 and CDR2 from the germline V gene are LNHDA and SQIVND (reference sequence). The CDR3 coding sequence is TGTGCCGCCAGCCAGGGGCCTAACTCCTACAATGAGCAGTTCTTC. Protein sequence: CAASQGPNSYNEQFF.

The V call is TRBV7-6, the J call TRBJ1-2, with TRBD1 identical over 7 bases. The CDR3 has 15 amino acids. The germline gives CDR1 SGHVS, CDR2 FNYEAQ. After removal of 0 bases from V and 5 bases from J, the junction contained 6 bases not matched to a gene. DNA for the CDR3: TGTGCCAGCAGCTTAGCGCTCGGGACAGCTTATGGCTACACCTTC. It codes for CASSLALGTAYGYTF.

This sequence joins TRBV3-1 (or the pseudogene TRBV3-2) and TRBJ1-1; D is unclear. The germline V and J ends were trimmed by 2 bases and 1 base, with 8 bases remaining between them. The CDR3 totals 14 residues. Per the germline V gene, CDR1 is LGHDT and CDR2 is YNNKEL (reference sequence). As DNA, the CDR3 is TGTGCCAGCAGCCAATCGGGGTGGAACACTGAAGCTTTCTTT. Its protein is CASSQSGWNTEAFF.

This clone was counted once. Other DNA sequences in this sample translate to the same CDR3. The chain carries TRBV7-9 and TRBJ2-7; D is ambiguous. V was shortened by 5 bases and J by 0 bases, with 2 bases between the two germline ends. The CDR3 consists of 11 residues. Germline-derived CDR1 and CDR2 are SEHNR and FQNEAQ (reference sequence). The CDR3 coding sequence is TGTGCCAGCAGCGCCTCCTACGAGCAGTACTTC. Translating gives CASSASYEQYF.

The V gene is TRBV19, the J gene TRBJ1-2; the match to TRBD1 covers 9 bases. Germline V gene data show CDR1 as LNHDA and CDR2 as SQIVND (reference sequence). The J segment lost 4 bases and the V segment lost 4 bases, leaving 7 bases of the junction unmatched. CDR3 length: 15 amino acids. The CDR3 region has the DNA TGTGCCAGTAGTAAAGCCTGGACAGGGGCCTATGGCTACACCTTC. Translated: CASSKAWTGAYGYTF.

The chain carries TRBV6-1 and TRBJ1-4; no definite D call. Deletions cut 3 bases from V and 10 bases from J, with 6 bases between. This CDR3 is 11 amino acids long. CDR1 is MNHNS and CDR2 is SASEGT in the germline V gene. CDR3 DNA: TGTGCCAGCAGTGATCTAGGAAAACTGTTTTTT. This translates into CASSDLGKLFF.

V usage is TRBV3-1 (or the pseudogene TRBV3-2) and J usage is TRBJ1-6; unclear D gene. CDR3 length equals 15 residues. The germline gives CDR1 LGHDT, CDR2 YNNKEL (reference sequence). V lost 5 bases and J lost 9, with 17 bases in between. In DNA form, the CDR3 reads TGTGCCAGCAGCGCACAGAGGATAGTGGGTTCACCCCTCCACTTT. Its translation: CASSAQRIVGSPLHF.

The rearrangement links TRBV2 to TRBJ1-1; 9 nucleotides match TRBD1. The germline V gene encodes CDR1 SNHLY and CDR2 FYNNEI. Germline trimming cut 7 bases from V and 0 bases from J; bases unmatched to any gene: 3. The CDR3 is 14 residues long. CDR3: CASTGQGMNTEAFF. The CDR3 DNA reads TGTGCCAGCACTGGACAGGGGATGAACACTGAAGCTTTCTTT.

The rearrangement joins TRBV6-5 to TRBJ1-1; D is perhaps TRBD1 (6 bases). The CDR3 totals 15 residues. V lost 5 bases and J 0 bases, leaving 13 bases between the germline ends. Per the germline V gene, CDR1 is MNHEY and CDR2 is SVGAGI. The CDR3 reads CASSNRGGLNTEAFF. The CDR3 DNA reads TGTGCCAGCAGTAACCGAGGGGGTTTGAACACTGAAGCTTTCTTT.

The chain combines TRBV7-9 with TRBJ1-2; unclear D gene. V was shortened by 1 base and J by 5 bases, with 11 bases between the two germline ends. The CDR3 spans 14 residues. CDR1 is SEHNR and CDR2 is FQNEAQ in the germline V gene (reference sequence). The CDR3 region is CASSLVGSEYGYTF. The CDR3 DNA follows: TGTGCCAGCAGCTTAGTGGGCAGTGAATATGGCTACACCTTC.

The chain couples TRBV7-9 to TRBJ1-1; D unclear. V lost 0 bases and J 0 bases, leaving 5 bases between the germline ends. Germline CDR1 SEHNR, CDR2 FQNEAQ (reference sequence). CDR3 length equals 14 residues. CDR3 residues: CASSLAGVNTEAFF. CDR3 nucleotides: TGTGCCAGCAGCTTAGCCGGGGTGAACACTGAAGCTTTCTTT.

The CDR3 DNA reads as TGTGCCAGCAGCCAAGTCGCCAACACTGAAGCTTTCTTT. It yields the protein CASSQVANTEAFF. The J gene is TRBJ1-1, the V gene TRBV3-1 (or the pseudogene TRBV3-2); unclear D gene. This CDR3 is 13 amino acids long. Germline CDR1 and CDR2: LGHDT and YNNKEL (reference sequence). V was cut by 1 base and J by 2 bases, with 5 bases left in between.

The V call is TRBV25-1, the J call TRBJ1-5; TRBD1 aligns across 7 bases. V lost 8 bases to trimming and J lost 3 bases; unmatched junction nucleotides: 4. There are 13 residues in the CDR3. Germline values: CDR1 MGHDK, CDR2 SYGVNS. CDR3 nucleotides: TGTGCCAGCGGGGACAGAAACAATCAGCCCCAGCATTTT. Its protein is CASGDRNNQPQHF.

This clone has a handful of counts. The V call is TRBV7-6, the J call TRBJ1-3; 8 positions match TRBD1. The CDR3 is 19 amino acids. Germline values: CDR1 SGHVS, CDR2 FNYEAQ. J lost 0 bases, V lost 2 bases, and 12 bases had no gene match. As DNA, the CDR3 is TGTGCCAGCAGCTTACCACCAGGGGGCCTAGCTGGCTCTGGAAACACCATATATTTT. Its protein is CASSLPPGGLAGSGNTIYF.

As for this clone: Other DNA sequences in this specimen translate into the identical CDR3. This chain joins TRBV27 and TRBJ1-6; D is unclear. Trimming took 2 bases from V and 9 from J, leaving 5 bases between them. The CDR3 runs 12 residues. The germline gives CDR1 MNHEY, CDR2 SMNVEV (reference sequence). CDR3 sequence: CASSLIGSPLHF. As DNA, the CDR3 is TGTGCCAGCAGTTTAATAGGTTCACCCCTCCACTTT.

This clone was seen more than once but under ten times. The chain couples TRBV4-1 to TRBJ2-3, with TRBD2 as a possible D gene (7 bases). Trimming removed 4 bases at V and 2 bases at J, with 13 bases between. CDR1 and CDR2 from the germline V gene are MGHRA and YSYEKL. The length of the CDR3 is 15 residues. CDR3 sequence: CASSPRGGDTDTQYF. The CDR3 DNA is TGCGCCAGCAGCCCCCGAGGGGGGGACACAGATACGCAGTATTTT.

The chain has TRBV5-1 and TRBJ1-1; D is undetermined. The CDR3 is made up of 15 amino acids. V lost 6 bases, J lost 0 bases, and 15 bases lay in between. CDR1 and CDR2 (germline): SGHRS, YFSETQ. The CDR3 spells CASTLGGKMNTEAFF. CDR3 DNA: TGCGCCAGCACCCTAGGAGGAAAAATGAACACTGAAGCTTTCTTT.

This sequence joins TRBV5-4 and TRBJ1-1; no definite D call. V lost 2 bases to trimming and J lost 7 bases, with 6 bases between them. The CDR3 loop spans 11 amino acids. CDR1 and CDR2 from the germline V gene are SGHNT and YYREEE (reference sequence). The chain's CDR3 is CASSFNLEAFF. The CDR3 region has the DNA TGTGCCAGCAGCTTCAATCTTGAAGCTTTCTTT.